This T cell receptor beta chain emerged from a study of Ad26.COV2.S vaccination and SARS-CoV-2 variants (dated by TCRdb to the early 2020s). Study-level background: Donors in the vaccine arm were drawn from COV1001, a multicentre, randomized, double-blind, placebo-controlled phase I-IIa trial testing Ad26.COV2.S in healthy adults. Ad26.COV2.S was administered intramuscularly at a dose of 5x10^10 or 1x10^11 viral particles, either as one shot or as two shots given 56 days apart. TCRbeta repertoire sequencing served as the tool for gauging how specific and how broad the SARS-CoV-2-reactive T cell receptors were following Ad26.COV2.S vaccination. A total of 32 samples were included in the TCR-sequenced set, comprising roughly 20 Ad26.COV2.S vaccine recipients, 5 placebo recipients and 8 SARS-CoV-2 convalescent individuals. Participants in the trial were split at random into five groups of five each, receiving low-dose or high-dose Ad26.COV2.S once or twice, or else placebo on both occasions. Investigators did not know the trial group allocation while performing experiments and assessing outcomes. Broad study findings and their caveats: The authors noted that total T cell responses may have been underestimated by the TCR breadth and depth analyses. Comparable non-spike TCR breadth was observed between vaccine and placebo recipients, consistent with only spike being contained in the vaccine. Substantial breadth of spike-specific CD8+ and CD4+ T cell responses was reported after vaccination. Higher spike-specific TCR breadth was observed in Ad26.COV2.S recipients than in placebo recipients (P = 0.0014). The study lacked the statistical power to compare responses across vaccine doses or regimens.

Points on this clone: The antigen it binds to is not known. No clone much larger than this one lies a single base away; base qualities are absent.

What the treatment or condition label conveys for this sample: 15 to 20 received Ad26.COV2.S at low or high dose, single or two shots; about 5 received placebo; per-sample allocation not given. For vaccine and placebo recipients, repertoires were sequenced using samples collected on day 63 after the first injection. In Cohort 1b, 25 adults aged 18-55 years were enrolled at a single site in Boston, USA, between 29 July and 7 August 2020. Ad26.COV2.S consisted of a replication-incompetent adenovirus type 26 vector by which a prefusion-stabilized SARS-CoV-2 spike protein from the original Wuhan strain was expressed. The immunoSEQ Assay was the method used to sequence TCRbeta CDR3 regions. After extraction, genomic DNA underwent amplification by bias-controlled multiplex PCR, followed by high-throughput sequencing. For the original study's pipeline: To quantify the absolute abundance of each unique TCRbeta CDR3 region, sequences were collapsed and filtered. T cell fraction was estimated by normalizing TCRbeta template counts to usable DNA, which was measured by amplifying reference genes present in all nucleated cells. Repertoire TCRs were annotated as SARS-CoV-2-specific when V gene, CDR3 amino acid sequence and J gene were exactly matched to a known reactive TCR set. The reference SARS-CoV-2 TCR set came from MIRA and was filtered for enrichment in COVID-19-positive ImmuneCODE repertoires, removing public or cross-reactive TCRs. Based on the MIRA antigens, annotated TCRs were further analysed at the level of specific ORF or position within ORF. Breadth was defined as the number of annotated unique rearrangements divided by the total number of unique productive rearrangements, and depth was defined as the summed frequency of the annotated unique rearrangements. TCR breadth was compared between groups using two-sided Wilcoxon rank-sum tests. TCRdb mirrors the immuneACCESS table, restricted to in-frame sequences. Some clones are absent from its copies; in checked studies, under half trace to an unresolved V gene, and the reason for the others is unknown. Clone size and V and J calls were adopted from that table, with D and trimming inferred from the DNA. The sample data list around 340,000 clones, and around 88% of these were observed just once. The top ten constitute approximately 11% of the sample.

Trimming takes 3 bases off V and 3 bases off J; junction bases not matched to a gene: 7. Via the germline V gene, CDR1 is MDHEN and CDR2 SYDVKM. From cysteine to phenylalanine, the CDR3 is 16 amino acids long. The entry retains the CDR3 DNA only, 48 bases that are in frame from base 1. Recombination connected TRBV28 to TRBJ2-1; TRBD2 aligns with 8 central bases. This clonotype was obtained from a person aged 18-60 years who received the Ad26.COV2.S COVID-19 vaccine or a placebo. Sequenced here: peripheral blood, sampled in a trial of Ad26.COV2.S vaccine versus placebo. The sequenced DNA: TGTGCCAGCAGTTTGCTGATAGCGGGGAGCTACAATGAGCAGTTCTTC. Translated, it reads CASSLLIAGSYNEQFF.